These 10 T cell receptor beta chains were all obtained from the same sample, sequenced in a study of OX40 agonist ivuxolimab in advanced cancers. Clones were read by immunoSEQ multiplex PCR, and TCRdb kept only the in-frame ones, dropping some. The sample lists about 84,000 clones; roughly 94% were seen once. The sequences come from CD4+ or CD8+ T cells sorted from blood, collected in a trial of the OX40 agonist ivuxolimab. The receptors originated from an adult with an advanced solid tumor such as melanoma, head and neck, liver or kidney cancer.

The J gene is TRBJ2-7, the V gene TRBV27; 8 bases align to TRBD1. The CDR3 is made up of 16 amino acids. CDR1 and CDR2 from the germline V gene are MNHEY and SMNVEV (reference sequence). Trimming at V came to 3 bases and at J to 3 bases, leaving 10 bases not matched to a gene. The DNA of the CDR3 is TGTGCCAGCAGTTTTGACAGTCCAGGGGGCAACTACGAGCAGTACTTC. Residues: CASSFDSPGGNYEQYF.

This clone appeared a single time. The chain has TRBV5-6 and TRBJ2-3; D not resolved. Between the trimmed V and J ends, which lost 1 base and 3 bases, there was a span of 3 bases. The length of the CDR3 is 12 residues. Germline V gives CDR1 SGHDT, CDR2 YYEEEE. The CDR3 DNA sequence: TGTGCCAGCAGCTTGCTTACAGATACGCAGTATTTT. This translates into CASSLLTDTQYF.

The chain joins TRBV9 to TRBJ1-5, with TRBD1 as a possible D gene (5 bases). Between the trimmed V and J ends, which lost 0 bases and 3 bases, there was a span of 10 bases. There are 15 residues in the CDR3. Germline V CDR1 and CDR2: SGDLS, YYNGEE. CDR3 sequence: CASSVGQGTNQPQHF. The CDR3 bases are TGTGCCAGCAGCGTAGGTCAGGGCACCAATCAGCCCCAGCATTTT.

The chain has TRBV9 and TRBJ2-2; 7 bases agree with TRBD2. The J segment lost 1 base and the V segment lost 3 bases, leaving 9 bases of the junction unmatched. Germline loops: CDR1 SGDLS, CDR2 YYNGEE. The CDR3 contains 17 residues. DNA for the CDR3: TGTGCCAGCAGCGGACCCCGACTAGCAGTGAACACCGGGGAGCTGTTTTTT. Protein product: CASSGPRLAVNTGELFF.

This chain uses TRBV6-6 with TRBJ1-5, with no clear D. The V gene lost 5 bases and the J gene lost 2 bases, with 16 bases spanning the gap. This CDR3 has 16 amino acids. The germline gives CDR1 MNHNY, CDR2 SVGAGI (reference sequence). The DNA of the CDR3 is TGTGCCAGCAGTATCGGACGGGCCGCGGGCAATCAGCCCCAGCATTTT. Amino acids: CASSIGRAAGNQPQHF.

V gene TRBV9 combines with J gene TRBJ2-5; D unclear. The CDR3 runs to 11 residues. CDR1 and CDR2 from the germline V gene are SGDLS and YYNGEE. V lost 4 bases and J 9 bases, leaving 10 bases between the germline ends. CDR3 coding DNA: TGTGCCAGCAGCCCATATGGGGCCCAGTACTTC. Translating it yields CASSPYGAQYF.

The chain employs TRBV11-2 and TRBJ2-5; 14 bases agree with TRBD2. This CDR3 spans 16 amino acids. The germline V gene encodes CDR1 SGHAT and CDR2 FQNNGV. V gave up 5 bases and J gave up 5 bases; unmatched junction bases: 7. The CDR3 nucleotides are TGTGCCAGCAGCACGCCGACTAGCGGGAGGGCGGAGACCCAGTACTTC. Its protein is CASSTPTSGRAETQYF.

This clone was seen just once. V and J are TRBV19 and TRBJ1-5; TRBD1 matches 7 bases. With 8 bases clipped from V and 3 bases from J, the junction kept 13 bases outside the gene matches. The CDR3 contains 16 residues. Germline loops: CDR1 LNHDA, CDR2 SQIVND (reference sequence). The CDR3 spells CASHPNRGRDNQPQHF. The CDR3 bases are TGTGCCAGTCATCCTAACAGGGGTCGGGACAATCAGCCCCAGCATTTT.

V is TRBV27 and J is TRBJ1-1; D unresolved. The CDR3 covers 14 residues. V dropped 5 bases and J dropped 0 bases, with 10 bases sitting between them. The germline CDR1 and CDR2 sequences are MNHEY and SMNVEV (reference sequence). CDR3 region: CASSPETMNTEAFF. The DNA for the CDR3 is TGTGCCAGCAGTCCGGAGACAATGAACACTGAAGCTTTCTTT.

This clone appeared once. The chain uses TRBV27 and TRBJ2-1; 9 nucleotides agree with TRBD2. The germline V gene encodes CDR1 MNHEY and CDR2 SMNVEV (reference sequence). The length of the CDR3 is 22 residues. After removal of 6 bases from V and 3 bases from J, the junction contained 27 bases not matched to a gene. CDR3 residues: CASRRTGNSFSQGGRVYNEQFF. CDR3 sequence (DNA): TGTGCCAGCAGACGGACAGGAAATTCCTTTTCTCAGGGCGGGAGGGTCTACAATGAGCAGTTCTTC.